This T cell receptor (beta chain) emerged from a study of T cells in Graves' hyperthyroidism and ophthalmopathy. Newly diagnosed patients aged 18 to 65 had hyperthyroidism of under 2 months' duration. Diagnosis rested on symptoms, serum thyroxine and TRAb, thyroid ultrasound, and orbital computed tomography. Amplification targeted TCR beta CDR3 regions from RNA transcripts. First-round RT-PCR of the TCR CDR3 relied on the HTBI primer set. TCRdb recomputed calls from the multiplex PCR reads with MiXCR, one row per CDR3 protein. The data hold 450,000 to 600,000 distinct CDR3 sequences, with 14% observed a single time. This CDR3 contains 15 residues. Deletions cut 6 bases from V and 2 bases from J, with 11 bases between. The germline V gene encodes CDR1 SNHLY and CDR2 FYNNEI. At least ten counts were recorded for this clonotype.

The gene calls are TRBV2 and TRBJ2-6; perhaps TRBD1 as D (5 bases). This sequence originates from a woman in her thirties or forties with Graves' hyperthyroidism. The sequenced sample was blood. CDR3 amino acids: CASSSDSAGANVLTF. The DNA for the CDR3 is TGTGCCAGCAGCTCCGACAGTGCTGGGGCCAACGTCCTGACTTTC.